This TCR beta chain was found in a study of PD-1 blockade in classical Hodgkin lymphoma. Study-wide context: Nivolumab was administered to patients intravenously at 3 mg/kg every 2 weeks. Regarding the study as a whole: Although disease activity or prior therapy may be involved, causes of the repertoire differences remain undefined.

Generated by immunoSEQ multiplex PCR, the TCRdb table keeps only in-frame clones and is missing some. There are tens of thousands of clones in the sample; around 80% occur only once, and 9.8% lies in the top ten. To note about this clone: The antigen is unknown.

The CDR3 extends over 14 amino acids. CDR1 and CDR2 (germline): MDHEN, SYDVKM. The V end lost 0 bases, the J end lost 2 bases, and 6 bases lay between the germline ends. Time point: cycle 4 day 1 (C4D1), after more than five weeks of nivolumab. Following autologous stem cell transplantation, relapse occurred in every patient, and exposure to brentuximab vedotin varied. The chain employs TRBV28 and TRBJ2-3; D tentatively fits TRBD1 or TRBD2 (5 bases each). Sequences were derived from peripheral blood mononuclear cells (PBMCs), sampled before the fourth cycle of nivolumab. The origin of this receptor is a human donor with classical Hodgkin lymphoma. This CDR3 reads CASSLWGDTDTQYF. CDR3 DNA sequence: TGTGCCAGCAGTTTATGGGGGGACACAGATACGCAGTATTTT.